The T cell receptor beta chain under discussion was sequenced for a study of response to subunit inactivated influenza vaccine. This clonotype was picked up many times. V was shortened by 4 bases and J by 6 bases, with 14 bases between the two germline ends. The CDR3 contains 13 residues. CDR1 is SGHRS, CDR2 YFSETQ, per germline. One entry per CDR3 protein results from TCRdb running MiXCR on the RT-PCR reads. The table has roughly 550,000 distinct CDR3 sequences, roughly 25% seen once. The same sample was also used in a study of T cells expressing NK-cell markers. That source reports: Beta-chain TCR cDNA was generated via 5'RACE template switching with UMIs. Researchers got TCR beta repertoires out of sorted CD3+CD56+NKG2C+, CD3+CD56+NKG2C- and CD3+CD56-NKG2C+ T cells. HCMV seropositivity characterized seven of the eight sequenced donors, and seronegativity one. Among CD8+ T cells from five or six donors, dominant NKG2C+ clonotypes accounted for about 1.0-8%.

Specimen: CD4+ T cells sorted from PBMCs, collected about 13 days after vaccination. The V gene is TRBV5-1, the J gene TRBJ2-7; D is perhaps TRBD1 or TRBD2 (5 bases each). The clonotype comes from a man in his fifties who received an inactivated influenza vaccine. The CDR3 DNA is TGCGCCAGCAGCCGAATGTCAGGGACCGAGCAGTACTTC. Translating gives CASSRMSGTEQYF.